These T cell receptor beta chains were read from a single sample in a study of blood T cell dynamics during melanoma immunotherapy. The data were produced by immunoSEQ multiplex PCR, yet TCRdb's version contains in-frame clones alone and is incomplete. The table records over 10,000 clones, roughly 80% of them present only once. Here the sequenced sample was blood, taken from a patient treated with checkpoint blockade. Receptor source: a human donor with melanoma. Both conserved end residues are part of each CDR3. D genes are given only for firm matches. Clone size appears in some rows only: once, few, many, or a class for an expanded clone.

CDR3 DNA: TGCGCCAGCAGCTATGACAGGGAGAACACTGAAGCTTTCTTT
CDR3 protein: CASSYDRENTEAFF
J gene: TRBJ1-1
D gene: TRBD1
V gene: TRBV5-1
clone size: once

CDR3 DNA: TGTGCCAGCAGCTTAGGATACACAGATACGCAGTATTTT
CDR3 protein: CASSLGYTDTQYF
J gene: TRBJ2-3
D gene: -
V gene: TRBV7-6
clone size: -

CDR3 DNA: TGCAGCTATAGGGACAGCTTCTATGGCTACACCTTC
CDR3 protein: CSYRDSFYGYTF
J gene: TRBJ1-2
D gene: TRBD1
V gene: TRBV29-1
clone size: -

CDR3 DNA: TGTGCCAGCAGTTTTTACCCTACCGGCGGTCAGCCCCAGCATTTT
CDR3 protein: CASSFYPTGGQPQHF
J gene: TRBJ1-5
D gene: -
V gene: TRBV27
clone size: -

CDR3 DNA: TGCGCCAGCAGCTTGATATCAGGGTACCAAGAGACCCAGTACTTC
CDR3 protein: CASSLISGYQETQYF
J gene: TRBJ2-5
D gene: -
V gene: TRBV5-1
clone size: -

CDR3 DNA: TGCGCCAGCAGGCAAGCGGGGGGTCAGAACTCCTACGAGCAGTACTTC
CDR3 protein: CASRQAGGQNSYEQYF
J gene: TRBJ2-7
D gene: TRBD2
V gene: TRBV4-1
clone size: -

CDR3 DNA: TGTGCCAGCAGTGAAATGTCGACAGGGAGCACAGATACGCAGTATTTT
CDR3 protein: CASSEMSTGSTDTQYF
J gene: TRBJ2-3
D gene: TRBD1
V gene: TRBV2
clone size: -

CDR3 DNA: TGTGCCAGCAGCTTCAGAGAACCCACAGATACGCAGTATTTT
CDR3 protein: CASSFREPTDTQYF
J gene: TRBJ2-3
D gene: -
V gene: TRBV11-2
clone size: -

CDR3 DNA: TGTGCCAGTAGCTTGGCCGGGACTACAAACACCGGGGAGCTGTTTTTT
CDR3 protein: CASSLAGTTNTGELFF
J gene: TRBJ2-2
D gene: TRBD2
V gene: TRBV19
clone size: -

CDR3 DNA: TGTGCTAGTGGAAACTCCGGGGGAGTAGCCGGGGGCAATGAGCAGTTCTTC
CDR3 protein: CASGNSGGVAGGNEQFF
J gene: TRBJ2-1
D gene: -
V gene: TRBV12-5
clone size: -

CDR3 DNA: TGCGCCAGCCATATCTCATTTACGCAGTACTTC
CDR3 protein: CASHISFTQYF
J gene: TRBJ2-7
D gene: -
V gene: TRBV23-1
clone size: once

CDR3 DNA: TGCGCCAGCAGTCAAGACAGCTACTCTGGGGCCAACGTCCTGACTTTC
CDR3 protein: CASSQDSYSGANVLTF
J gene: TRBJ2-6
D gene: -
V gene: TRBV10-1
clone size: -

CDR3 DNA: TGTGCCAGCAGGGAACCCCTCGCGGCTGAAAAACTGTTTTTT
CDR3 protein: CASREPLAAEKLFF
J gene: TRBJ1-4
D gene: -
V gene: TRBV2
clone size: -

CDR3 DNA: TGTGCCAGCAGCCTCCGGGACAGTAATGAAAAACTGTTTTTT
CDR3 protein: CASSLRDSNEKLFF
J gene: TRBJ1-4
D gene: TRBD1
V gene: TRBV7-9
clone size: once

CDR3 DNA: TGTGTTAAACTCTTCAATCAGCCCCAGCATTTT
CDR3 protein: CVKLFNQPQHF
J gene: TRBJ1-5
D gene: -
V gene: TRBV9
clone size: -

CDR3 DNA: TGTGCCAGCAGCTTCATTCTCGGACCCACAGATACGCAGTATTTT
CDR3 protein: CASSFILGPTDTQYF
J gene: TRBJ2-3
D gene: -
V gene: TRBV11-2
clone size: -

CDR3 DNA: TGCGCCAGCAGCTTGGAGGGGACAGGGGTCTACGAGCAGTACTTC
CDR3 protein: CASSLEGTGVYEQYF
J gene: TRBJ2-7
D gene: TRBD1
V gene: TRBV5-1
clone size: -

CDR3 DNA: TGTGCCAGCAGAACCGGGACTTATGGCTACACCTTC
CDR3 protein: CASRTGTYGYTF
J gene: TRBJ1-2
D gene: -
V gene: TRBV25-1
clone size: -

CDR3 DNA: TGTGCTTCGGTAGGCAGGGATCCCTACGAGCAGTACTTC
CDR3 protein: CASVGRDPYEQYF
J gene: TRBJ2-7
D gene: -
V gene: TRBV7-9
clone size: -

CDR3 DNA: TGTGCCAGCAGGCGAACCGGGACAGGGGCGCCGGCTAGCACAGATACGCAGTATTTT
CDR3 protein: CASRRTGTGAPASTDTQYF
J gene: TRBJ2-3
D gene: TRBD1
V gene: TRBV27
clone size: -

CDR3 DNA: TGTGCCAGCAGTTACAGGGCTAGCGGCTCCTACGAGCAGTACTTC
CDR3 protein: CASSYRASGSYEQYF
J gene: TRBJ2-7
D gene: TRBD2
V gene: TRBV6-5
clone size: -

CDR3 DNA: TGTGCCAGCAGCTTGTCCGGGACAGGGGCTCAGCCCCAGCATTTT
CDR3 protein: CASSLSGTGAQPQHF
J gene: TRBJ1-5
D gene: TRBD1
V gene: TRBV7-8
clone size: -

CDR3 DNA: TGCGCCAGCAGGATGAACACTGAAGCTTTCTTT
CDR3 protein: CASRMNTEAFF
J gene: TRBJ1-1
D gene: -
V gene: TRBV10-2
clone size: -

CDR3 DNA: TGCGCCAGCAGTGAGGACGGTAGAGGGTATGGCTACACCTTC
CDR3 protein: CASSEDGRGYGYTF
J gene: TRBJ1-2
D gene: -
V gene: TRBV10-1
clone size: -

CDR3 DNA: TGTGCCAGTAGCCCCGGCGGGGGAATGCCCCGTGAGACCCAGTACTTC
CDR3 protein: CASSPGGGMPRETQYF
J gene: TRBJ2-5
D gene: TRBD2
V gene: TRBV19
clone size: -

CDR3 DNA: TGTGCCAGCAGTGAAAAACGGGACCTTAGCAATCAGCCCCAGCATTTT
CDR3 protein: CASSEKRDLSNQPQHF
J gene: TRBJ1-5
D gene: -
V gene: TRBV2
clone size: -

CDR3 DNA: TGTGCCAGTAGTACTATAGGGGAAGCCAAAAACATTCAGTACTTC
CDR3 protein: CASSTIGEAKNIQYF
J gene: TRBJ2-4
D gene: -
V gene: TRBV19
clone size: -

CDR3 DNA: TGTGCCAGCAGCTTAGTCCAGTACAGGGTGACGCGTGAAAAACTGTTTTTT
CDR3 protein: CASSLVQYRVTREKLFF
J gene: TRBJ1-4
D gene: -
V gene: TRBV7-6
clone size: -

CDR3 DNA: TGTGCCAGCAGAAGGGACAGGGGGGCTGTGAACACTGAAGCTTTCTTT
CDR3 protein: CASRRDRGAVNTEAFF
J gene: TRBJ1-1
D gene: TRBD1
V gene: TRBV5-6
clone size: -

CDR3 DNA: TGTGCCAGCACCGTTCAAAGGGCTCTTCTAACCTACGAGCAGTACTTC
CDR3 protein: CASTVQRALLTYEQYF
J gene: TRBJ2-7
D gene: -
V gene: TRBV28
clone size: -

CDR3 DNA: TGTGCCAGCAGTTTATCGGGTCCCGGGACAGGGGGGTCGTCCACTGAAGCTTTCTTT
CDR3 protein: CASSLSGPGTGGSSTEAFF
J gene: TRBJ1-1
D gene: TRBD1
V gene: TRBV27
clone size: -

CDR3 DNA: TGTGCCAGCAGCTTAACGGGGGACAACACCAAAAACATTCAGTACTTC
CDR3 protein: CASSLTGDNTKNIQYF
J gene: TRBJ2-4
D gene: -
V gene: TRBV7-2
clone size: -

CDR3 DNA: TGTGCCAGCAGTGAAACAGGGGCAACCGGGGAGCTGTTTTTT
CDR3 protein: CASSETGATGELFF
J gene: TRBJ2-2
D gene: TRBD1
V gene: TRBV25-1
clone size: -

CDR3 DNA: TGTGCCAGCAGCTATCTAGACAGGACGCACGCTGAAGCTTTCTTT
CDR3 protein: CASSYLDRTHAEAFF
J gene: TRBJ1-1
D gene: -
V gene: TRBV5-4
clone size: -

CDR3 DNA: TGTGCCAGCAGCTTCGGGGACAGGAACTATGGCTACACCTTC
CDR3 protein: CASSFGDRNYGYTF
J gene: TRBJ1-2
D gene: TRBD1
V gene: TRBV5-5
clone size: once

CDR3 DNA: TGCGCCAGCAGCTTGGGACCCACGGGAGATTTCTCAGATACGCAGTATTTT
CDR3 protein: CASSLGPTGDFSDTQYF
J gene: TRBJ2-3
D gene: -
V gene: TRBV5-1
clone size: -

CDR3 DNA: TGCGCCAGCAGCCCCGGACTATTCCACACAGATACGCAGTATTTT
CDR3 protein: CASSPGLFHTDTQYF
J gene: TRBJ2-3
D gene: -
V gene: TRBV5-1
clone size: -

CDR3 DNA: TGTGCCAGAAGCCCCAGGGGAGGGTTCGGGCATCAGCCCCAGCATTTT
CDR3 protein: CARSPRGGFGHQPQHF
J gene: TRBJ1-5
D gene: -
V gene: TRBV5-3
clone size: -

CDR3 DNA: TGTGCCAGCAGACAGACAGGGAGGAATCAGCCCCAGCATTTT
CDR3 protein: CASRQTGRNQPQHF
J gene: TRBJ1-5
D gene: TRBD1
V gene: TRBV6-5
clone size: -

CDR3 DNA: TGTGCCAGCACCTCCAGGGGGTACACCGGGGAGCTGTTTTTT
CDR3 protein: CASTSRGYTGELFF
J gene: TRBJ2-2
D gene: TRBD1
V gene: TRBV6-1
clone size: -

CDR3 DNA: TGTGCCAGCAGCCAAGCCCACGGACTAGCGGGGGGGGCGCAGTTCTTC
CDR3 protein: CASSQAHGLAGGAQFF
J gene: TRBJ2-1
D gene: TRBD2
V gene: TRBV14
clone size: -

CDR3 DNA: TGTGCCAGCAGCATCTGGACAGGGGGCCGCTACGAGCAGTACTTC
CDR3 protein: CASSIWTGGRYEQYF
J gene: TRBJ2-7
D gene: TRBD1
V gene: TRBV7-6
clone size: -

CDR3 DNA: TGTGCCAGCAGCCTTAACTCCGGGACAGGGGGTGCCGAAGCTTTCTTT
CDR3 protein: CASSLNSGTGGAEAFF
J gene: TRBJ1-1
D gene: TRBD1
V gene: TRBV14
clone size: -

CDR3 DNA: TGTGCCAGCAGGCCAACCCCCGGGACAAAAGTGGAGTACTTC
CDR3 protein: CASRPTPGTKVEYF
J gene: TRBJ2-5
D gene: -
V gene: TRBV5-6
clone size: -

CDR3 DNA: TGCGCCAGCAGCCAAGAAATAGGACTACCTGCCTACGAGCAGTACTTC
CDR3 protein: CASSQEIGLPAYEQYF
J gene: TRBJ2-7
D gene: -
V gene: TRBV4-1
clone size: once

CDR3 DNA: TGTGCCAGTAGCTTGACAGTAAATAGCAATCAGCCCCAGCATTTT
CDR3 protein: CASSLTVNSNQPQHF
J gene: TRBJ1-5
D gene: -
V gene: TRBV19
clone size: -

CDR3 DNA: TGTGCCAGCAGCGTAGGGGACAGGGGGACGGGCGAAAAACTGTTTTTT
CDR3 protein: CASSVGDRGTGEKLFF
J gene: TRBJ1-4
D gene: TRBD1
V gene: TRBV9
clone size: -

CDR3 DNA: TGTGCCAGCAGCTTTCGCGGGAGGGCCGGGGAGCTGTTTTTT
CDR3 protein: CASSFRGRAGELFF
J gene: TRBJ2-2
D gene: TRBD2
V gene: TRBV11-1
clone size: -

CDR3 DNA: TGCGCCAGCAGCCAAGACCCTAGCGGGAGTGGAAAGACCCAGTACTTC
CDR3 protein: CASSQDPSGSGKTQYF
J gene: TRBJ2-5
D gene: TRBD2
V gene: TRBV4-3
clone size: -

CDR3 DNA: TGTGCCAGCAGTCCTCTCGGAGGGTACTATGGCTACACCTTC
CDR3 protein: CASSPLGGYYGYTF
J gene: TRBJ1-2
D gene: -
V gene: TRBV14
clone size: -

CDR3 DNA: TGTGCCAGCAGCTCGTTTGGGGGGCAGGTCACTGAAGCTTTCTTT
CDR3 protein: CASSSFGGQVTEAFF
J gene: TRBJ1-1
D gene: -
V gene: TRBV5-4
clone size: -

CDR3 DNA: TGTGCCTGGAGGGGTGGACCGCAAGTAACGGGGAAACTGTTTTTT
CDR3 protein: CAWRGGPQVTGKLFF
J gene: TRBJ1-4
D gene: -
V gene: TRBV30
clone size: few

CDR3 DNA: TGTGCCACAGAGGCAGGTAGCTCCTACAATGAGCAGTTCTTC
CDR3 protein: CATEAGSSYNEQFF
J gene: TRBJ2-1
D gene: -
V gene: TRBV2
clone size: -

CDR3 DNA: TGTGCCAGCAGTTACTCTCGTCTACTGGACGAGCAGTACTTC
CDR3 protein: CASSYSRLLDEQYF
J gene: TRBJ2-7
D gene: -
V gene: TRBV6-5
clone size: -

CDR3 DNA: TGTGCCTGGAGTCCCCTCGGAGGGTCTAGCAATCAGCCCCAGCATTTT
CDR3 protein: CAWSPLGGSSNQPQHF
J gene: TRBJ1-5
D gene: -
V gene: TRBV30
clone size: -